What follows describes a single T cell receptor (beta chain). Trimming stripped 5 bases from V and 11 bases from J, with 7 bases between. The germline gives CDR1 SEHNR, CDR2 FQNEAQ (reference sequence). The CDR3 is made up of 10 amino acids. Assay: immunoSEQ multiplex PCR; the TCRdb copy retains only in-frame clones and omits some. This table holds some 70,000 clones, approximately 85% found once. The data belong to a study of glioma-infiltrating T cells after dendritic cell vaccination. As for the study in general: The vaccine used monocyte-derived dendritic cells pulsed overnight with autologous tumor lysate.

This TCR was recovered from a human donor with glioblastoma. The chain employs TRBV7-9 and TRBJ2-1; perhaps TRBD2 as D (5 bases). This specimen consisted of blood, obtained before dendritic cell vaccination. The CDR3: CASSAGQQFF. The CDR3 DNA follows: TGTGCCAGCAGCGCGGGTCAGCAGTTCTTC.